This entry is about one TCR beta chain. V dropped 3 bases and J dropped 2; count of bases not matched to a gene: 8. CDR3 length: 17 amino acids. The germline gives CDR1 MDHEN, CDR2 SYDVKM. This specimen comes from a study of blood T cell repertoires in COVID-19. TCRdb keeps only in-frame clones here, not all; method: immunoSEQ multiplex PCR. The sample comprises about 130,000 clones, 86% of which are singletons, and over 10% rests with the top ten. The sequencing input was peripheral blood. The TCR originated in a woman aged 70-85 years with COVID-19, enrolled during active disease. The rearrangement joins TRBV28 to TRBJ2-3; 10 bases are a match to TRBD2. The CDR3: CASSFRRLAGVTDTQYF. CDR3 DNA sequence: TGTGCCAGCAGTTTTCGAAGGCTAGCGGGGGTCACAGATACGCAGTATTTT.